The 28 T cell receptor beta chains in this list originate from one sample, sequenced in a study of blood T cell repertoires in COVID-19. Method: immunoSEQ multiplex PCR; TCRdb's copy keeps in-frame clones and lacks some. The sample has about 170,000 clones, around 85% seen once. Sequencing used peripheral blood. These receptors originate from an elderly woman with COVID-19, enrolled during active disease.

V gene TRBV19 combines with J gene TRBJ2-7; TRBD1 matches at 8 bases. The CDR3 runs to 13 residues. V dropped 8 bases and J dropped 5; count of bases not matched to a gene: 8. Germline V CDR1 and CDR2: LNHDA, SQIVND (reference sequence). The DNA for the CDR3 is TGTGCCAGTGGAGTGGCAGGGGGCCACGAGCAGTACTTC. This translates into CASGVAGGHEQYF.

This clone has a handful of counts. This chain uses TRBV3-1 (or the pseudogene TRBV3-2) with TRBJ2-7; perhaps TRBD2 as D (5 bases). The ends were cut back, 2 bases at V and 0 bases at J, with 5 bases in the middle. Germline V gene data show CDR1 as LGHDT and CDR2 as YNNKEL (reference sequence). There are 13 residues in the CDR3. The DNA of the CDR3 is TGTGCCAGCAGCCAACGGGGCTCCTACGAGCAGTACTTC. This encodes CASSQRGSYEQYF.

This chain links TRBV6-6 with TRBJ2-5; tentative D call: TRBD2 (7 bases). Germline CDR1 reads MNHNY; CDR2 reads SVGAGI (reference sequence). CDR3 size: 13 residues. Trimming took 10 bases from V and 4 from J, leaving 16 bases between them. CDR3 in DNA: TGTGCCATCTCCGGCGGGGGCCGAGAGACCCAGTACTTC. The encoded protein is CAISGGGRETQYF.

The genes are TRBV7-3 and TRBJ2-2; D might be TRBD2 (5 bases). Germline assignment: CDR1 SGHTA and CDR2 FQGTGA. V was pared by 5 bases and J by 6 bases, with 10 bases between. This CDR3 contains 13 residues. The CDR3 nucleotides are TGTGCCAGCAGCCCGAGGGAAGCCGGGGAGCTGTTTTTT. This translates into CASSPREAGELFF.

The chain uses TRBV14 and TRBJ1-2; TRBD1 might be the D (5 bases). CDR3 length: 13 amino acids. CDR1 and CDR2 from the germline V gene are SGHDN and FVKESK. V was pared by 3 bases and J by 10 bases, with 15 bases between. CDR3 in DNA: TGTGCCAGCAGCCAGGGGGACTTAAGTATCTACACCTTC. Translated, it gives CASSQGDLSIYTF.

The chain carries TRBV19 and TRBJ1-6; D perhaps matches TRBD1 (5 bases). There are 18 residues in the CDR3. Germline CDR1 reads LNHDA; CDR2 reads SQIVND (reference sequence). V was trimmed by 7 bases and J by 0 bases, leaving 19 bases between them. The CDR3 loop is CASTMGRHRSSYNSPLHF. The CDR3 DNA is TGTGCCAGTACCATGGGGCGACACCGAAGCTCCTATAATTCACCCCTCCACTTT.

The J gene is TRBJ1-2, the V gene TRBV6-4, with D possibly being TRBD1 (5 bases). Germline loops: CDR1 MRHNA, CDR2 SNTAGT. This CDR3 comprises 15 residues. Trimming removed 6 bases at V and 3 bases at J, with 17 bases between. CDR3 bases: TGTGCCAGCAGAGGGACTAAGGCGGGGTACTATGGCTACACCTTC. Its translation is CASRGTKAGYYGYTF.

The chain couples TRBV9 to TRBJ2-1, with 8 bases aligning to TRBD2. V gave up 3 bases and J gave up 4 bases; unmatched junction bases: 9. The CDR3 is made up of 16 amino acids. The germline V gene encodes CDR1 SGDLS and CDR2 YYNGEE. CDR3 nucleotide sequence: TGTGCCAGCAGCGCGGGAGGGGGGCAGGTTTACAATGAGCAGTTCTTC. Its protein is CASSAGGGQVYNEQFF.

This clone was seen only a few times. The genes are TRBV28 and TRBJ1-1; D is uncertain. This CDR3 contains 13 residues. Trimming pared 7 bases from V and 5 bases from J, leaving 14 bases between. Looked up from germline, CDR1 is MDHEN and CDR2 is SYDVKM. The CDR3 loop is CASTRNGRTEAFF. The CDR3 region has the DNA TGTGCCAGCACGCGGAACGGGAGGACTGAAGCTTTCTTT.

CDR3: CASSGLVPKNIQYF. The CDR3 DNA reads as TGTGCCAGTAGTGGGCTGGTCCCCAAAAACATTCAGTACTTC. The chain links TRBV19 to TRBJ2-4; D not resolved. Trimming removed 5 bases from V and 2 bases from J, with 10 bases in between. This CDR3 has 14 residues. CDR1 is LNHDA and CDR2 is SQIVND in the germline V gene (reference sequence).

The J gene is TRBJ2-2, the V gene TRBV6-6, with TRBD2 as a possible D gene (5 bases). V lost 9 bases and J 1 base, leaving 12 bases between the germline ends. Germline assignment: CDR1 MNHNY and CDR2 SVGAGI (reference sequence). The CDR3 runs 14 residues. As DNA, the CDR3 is TGTGCCAGTCGGGAACACCTGAACACCGGGGAGCTGTTTTTT. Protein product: CASREHLNTGELFF.

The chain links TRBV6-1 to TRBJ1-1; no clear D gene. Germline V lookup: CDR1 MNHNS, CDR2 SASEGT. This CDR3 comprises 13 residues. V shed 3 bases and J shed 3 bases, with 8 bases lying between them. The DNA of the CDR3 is TGTGCCAGCAGTGACAGACGGGACACTGAAGCTTTCTTT. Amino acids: CASSDRRDTEAFF.

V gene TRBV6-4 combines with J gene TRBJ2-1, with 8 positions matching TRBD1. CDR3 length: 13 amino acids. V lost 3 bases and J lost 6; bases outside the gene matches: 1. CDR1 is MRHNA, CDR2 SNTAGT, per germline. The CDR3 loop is CASSEQGGNEQFF. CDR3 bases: TGTGCCAGCAGTGAACAGGGGGGCAATGAGCAGTTCTTC.

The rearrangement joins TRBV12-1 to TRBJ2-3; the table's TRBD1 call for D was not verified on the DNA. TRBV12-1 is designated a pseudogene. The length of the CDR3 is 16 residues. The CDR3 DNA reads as TGTGCCAGCAGCTTACAGGGGAGTGGTAAGACAGATACGCAGTATTTT. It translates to CASSLQGSGKTDTQYF.

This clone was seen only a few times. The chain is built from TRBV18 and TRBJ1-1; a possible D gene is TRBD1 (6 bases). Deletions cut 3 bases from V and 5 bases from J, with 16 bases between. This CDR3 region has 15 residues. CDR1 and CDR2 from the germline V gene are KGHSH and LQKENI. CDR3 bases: TGTGCCAGCTCACCTGCTCAGGGGACGTATACTGAAGCTTTCTTT. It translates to CASSPAQGTYTEAFF.

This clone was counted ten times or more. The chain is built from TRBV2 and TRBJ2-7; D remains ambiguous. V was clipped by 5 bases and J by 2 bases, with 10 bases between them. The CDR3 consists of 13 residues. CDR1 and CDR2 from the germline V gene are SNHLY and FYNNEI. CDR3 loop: CASSQKSTYEQYF. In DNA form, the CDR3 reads TGTGCCAGCAGTCAAAAAAGCACCTACGAGCAGTACTTC.

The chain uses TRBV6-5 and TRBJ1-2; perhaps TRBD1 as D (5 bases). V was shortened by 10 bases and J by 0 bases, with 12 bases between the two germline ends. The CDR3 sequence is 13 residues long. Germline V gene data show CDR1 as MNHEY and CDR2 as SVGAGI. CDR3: CAIAAGANYGYTF. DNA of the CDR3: TGTGCCATCGCCGCGGGGGCTAACTATGGCTACACCTTC.

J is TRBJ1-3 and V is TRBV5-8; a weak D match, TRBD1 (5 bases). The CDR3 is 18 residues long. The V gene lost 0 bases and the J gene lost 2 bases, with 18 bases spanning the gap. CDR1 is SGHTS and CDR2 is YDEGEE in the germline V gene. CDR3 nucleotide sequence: TGTGCCAGCAGCTTGGCCCCTAACAGGAATAGAGCTGGAAACACCATATATTTT. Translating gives CASSLAPNRNRAGNTIYF.

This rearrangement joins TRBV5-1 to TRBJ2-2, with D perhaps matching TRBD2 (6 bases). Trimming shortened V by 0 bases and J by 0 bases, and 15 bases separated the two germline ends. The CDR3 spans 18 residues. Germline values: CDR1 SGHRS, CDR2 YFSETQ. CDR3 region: CASSLAAGEAANTGELFF. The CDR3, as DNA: TGCGCCAGCAGCTTGGCCGCCGGGGAGGCAGCGAACACCGGGGAGCTGTTTTTT.

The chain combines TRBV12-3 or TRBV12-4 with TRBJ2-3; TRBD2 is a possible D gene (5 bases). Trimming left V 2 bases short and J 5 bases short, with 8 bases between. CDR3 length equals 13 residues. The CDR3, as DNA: TGTGCCAGCAGTTTATTCGGGGAAGATACGCAGTATTTT. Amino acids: CASSLFGEDTQYF.

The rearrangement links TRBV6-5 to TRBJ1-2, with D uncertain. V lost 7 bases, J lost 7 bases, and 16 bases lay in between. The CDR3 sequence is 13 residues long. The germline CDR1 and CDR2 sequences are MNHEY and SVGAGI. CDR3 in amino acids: CASKAHERAGYTF. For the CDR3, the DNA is TGTGCCAGCAAGGCTCACGAGAGGGCTGGCTACACCTTC.

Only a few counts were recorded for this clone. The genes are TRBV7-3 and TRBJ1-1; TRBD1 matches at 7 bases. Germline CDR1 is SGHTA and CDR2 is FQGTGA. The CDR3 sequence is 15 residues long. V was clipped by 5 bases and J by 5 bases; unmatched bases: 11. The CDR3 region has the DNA TGTGCCAGCAGCCCCCAGGGGGGCTCTGGGACTGAAGCTTTCTTT. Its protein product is CASSPQGGSGTEAFF. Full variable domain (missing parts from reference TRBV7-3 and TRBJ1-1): GAGVSQTPSNKVTEKGKYVELRCDPISGHTALYWYRQSLGQGPEFLIYFQGTGAADDSGLPNDRFFAVRPEGSVSTLKIQRTERGDSAVYLCASSPQGGSGTEAFFGQGTRLTVV.

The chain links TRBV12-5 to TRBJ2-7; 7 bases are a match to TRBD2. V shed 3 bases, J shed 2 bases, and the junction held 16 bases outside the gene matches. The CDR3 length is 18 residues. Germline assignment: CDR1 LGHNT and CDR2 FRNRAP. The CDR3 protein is CASGFLSGTATFTYEQYF. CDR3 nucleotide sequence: TGTGCTAGTGGTTTCTTGAGCGGGACGGCGACTTTTACCTACGAGCAGTACTTC.

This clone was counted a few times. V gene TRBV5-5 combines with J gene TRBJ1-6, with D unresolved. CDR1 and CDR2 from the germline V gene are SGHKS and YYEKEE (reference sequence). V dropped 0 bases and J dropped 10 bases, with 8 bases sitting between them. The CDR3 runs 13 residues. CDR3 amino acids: CASSLEAGSPLHF. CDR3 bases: TGTGCCAGCAGCTTGGAGGCGGGCTCACCCCTCCACTTT.

The CDR3, as DNA: TGTGCCAGCAGTTTGACCAGGGGACCACCCCTCCACTTT. This sequence encodes CASSLTRGPPLHF. The rearrangement uses TRBV12-3 or TRBV12-4 and TRBJ1-6; D is possibly TRBD1 (6 bases). V shed 3 bases and J shed 11 bases, with 11 bases lying between them. This CDR3 has 13 amino acids.

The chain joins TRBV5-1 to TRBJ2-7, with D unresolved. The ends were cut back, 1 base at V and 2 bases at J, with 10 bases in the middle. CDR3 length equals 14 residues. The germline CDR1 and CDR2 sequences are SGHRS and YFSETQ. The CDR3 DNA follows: TGCGCCAGCAGCTTGTGGCAGGTGCCCTACGAGCAGTACTTC. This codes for CASSLWQVPYEQYF.

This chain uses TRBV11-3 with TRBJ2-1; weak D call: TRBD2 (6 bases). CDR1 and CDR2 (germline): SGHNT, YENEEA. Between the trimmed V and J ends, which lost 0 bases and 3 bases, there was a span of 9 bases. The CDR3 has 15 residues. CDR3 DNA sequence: TGTGCCAGCAGCTTAGAGCGGGGAAACTACAATGAGCAGTTCTTC. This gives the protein CASSLERGNYNEQFF.

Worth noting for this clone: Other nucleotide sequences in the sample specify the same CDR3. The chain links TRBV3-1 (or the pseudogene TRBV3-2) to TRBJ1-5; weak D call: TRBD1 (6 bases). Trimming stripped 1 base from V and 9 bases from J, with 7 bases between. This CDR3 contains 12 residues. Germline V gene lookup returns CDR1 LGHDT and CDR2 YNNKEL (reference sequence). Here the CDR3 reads CASSQARGPQHF. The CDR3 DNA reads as TGTGCCAGCAGCCAAGCCAGGGGGCCCCAGCATTTT.